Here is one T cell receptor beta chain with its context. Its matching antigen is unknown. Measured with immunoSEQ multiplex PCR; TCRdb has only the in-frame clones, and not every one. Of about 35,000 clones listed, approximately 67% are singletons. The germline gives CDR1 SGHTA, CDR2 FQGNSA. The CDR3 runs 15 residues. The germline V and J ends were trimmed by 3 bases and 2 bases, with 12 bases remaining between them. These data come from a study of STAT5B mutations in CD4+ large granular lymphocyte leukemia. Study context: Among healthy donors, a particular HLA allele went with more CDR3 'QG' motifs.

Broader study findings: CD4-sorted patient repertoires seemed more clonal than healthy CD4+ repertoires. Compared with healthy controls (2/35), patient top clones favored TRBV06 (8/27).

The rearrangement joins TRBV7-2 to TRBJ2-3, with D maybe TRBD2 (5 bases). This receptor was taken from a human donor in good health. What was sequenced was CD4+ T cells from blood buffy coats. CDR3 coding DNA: TGTGCCAGCAGCTTTGGGAGCGACCCCACAGATACGCAGTATTTT. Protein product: CASSFGSDPTDTQYF.